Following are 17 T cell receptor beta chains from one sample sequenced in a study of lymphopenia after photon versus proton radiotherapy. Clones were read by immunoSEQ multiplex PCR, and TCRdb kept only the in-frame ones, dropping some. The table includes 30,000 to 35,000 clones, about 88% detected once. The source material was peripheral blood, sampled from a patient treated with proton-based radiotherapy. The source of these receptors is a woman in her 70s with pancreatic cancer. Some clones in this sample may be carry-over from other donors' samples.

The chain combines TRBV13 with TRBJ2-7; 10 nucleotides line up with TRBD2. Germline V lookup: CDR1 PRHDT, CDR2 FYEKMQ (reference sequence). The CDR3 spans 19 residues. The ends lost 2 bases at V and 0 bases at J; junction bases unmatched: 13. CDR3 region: CASSLHQSTSGVSSYEQYF. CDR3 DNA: TGTGCCAGCAGCTTACATCAGTCTACTAGCGGGGTGAGCTCCTACGAGCAGTACTTC.

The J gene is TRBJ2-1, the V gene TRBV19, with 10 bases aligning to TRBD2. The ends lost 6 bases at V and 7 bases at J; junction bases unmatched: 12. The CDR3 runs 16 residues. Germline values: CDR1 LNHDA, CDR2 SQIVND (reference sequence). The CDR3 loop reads CASRPTMASGSNEQFF. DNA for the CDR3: TGTGCCAGTAGGCCAACAATGGCTAGCGGGAGTAATGAGCAGTTCTTC. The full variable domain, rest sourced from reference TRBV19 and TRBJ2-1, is DGGITQSPKYLFRKEGQNVTLSCEQNLNHDAMYWYRQDPGQGLRLIYYSQIVNDFQKGDIAEGYSVSREKKESFPLTVTSAQKNPTAFYLCASRPTMASGSNEQFFGPGTRLTVL.

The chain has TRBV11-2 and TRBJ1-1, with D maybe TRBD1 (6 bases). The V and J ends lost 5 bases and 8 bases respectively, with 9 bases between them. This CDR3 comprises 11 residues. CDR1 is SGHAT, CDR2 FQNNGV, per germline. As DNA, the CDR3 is TGTGCCAGCAGCCCCACAGGGGAAGCTTTCTTT. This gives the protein CASSPTGEAFF. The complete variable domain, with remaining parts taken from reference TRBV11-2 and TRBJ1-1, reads EAGVAQSPRYKIIEKRQSVAFWCNPISGHATLYWYQQILGQGPKLLIQFQNNGVVDDSQLPKDRFSAERLKGVDSTLKIQPAKLEDSAVYLCASSPTGEAFFGQGTRLTVV.

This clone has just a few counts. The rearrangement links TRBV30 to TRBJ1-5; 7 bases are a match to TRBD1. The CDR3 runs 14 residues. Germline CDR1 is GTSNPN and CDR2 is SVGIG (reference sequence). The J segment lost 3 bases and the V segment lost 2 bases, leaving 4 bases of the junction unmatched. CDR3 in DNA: TGTGCCTGGAGTCTACAGGGGTCCAATCAGCCCCAGCATTTT. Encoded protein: CAWSLQGSNQPQHF.

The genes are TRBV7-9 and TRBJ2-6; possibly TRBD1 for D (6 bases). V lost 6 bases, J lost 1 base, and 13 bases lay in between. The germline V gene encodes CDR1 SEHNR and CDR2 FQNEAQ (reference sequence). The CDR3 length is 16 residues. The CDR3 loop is CASSRGGPSGANVLTF. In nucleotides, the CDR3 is TGTGCCAGCAGTCGAGGGGGTCCGTCTGGGGCCAACGTCCTGACTTTC.

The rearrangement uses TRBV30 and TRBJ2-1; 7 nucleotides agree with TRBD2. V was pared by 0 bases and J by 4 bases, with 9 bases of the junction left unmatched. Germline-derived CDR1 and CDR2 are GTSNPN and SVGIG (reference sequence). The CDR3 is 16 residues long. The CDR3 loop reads CAWSVDRLAGYNEQFF. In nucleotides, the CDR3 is TGTGCCTGGAGTGTAGATAGACTAGCAGGGTACAATGAGCAGTTCTTC.

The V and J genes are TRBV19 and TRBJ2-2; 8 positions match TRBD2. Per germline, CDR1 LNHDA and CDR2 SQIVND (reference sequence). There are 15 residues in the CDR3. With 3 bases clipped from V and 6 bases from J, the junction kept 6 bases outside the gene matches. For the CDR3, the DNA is TGTGCCAGTAGTATTCCTATCGGGAGGGCCGGGGAGCTGTTTTTT. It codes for CASSIPIGRAGELFF. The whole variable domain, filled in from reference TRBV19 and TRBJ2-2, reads DGGITQSPKYLFRKEGQNVTLSCEQNLNHDAMYWYRQDPGQGLRLIYYSQIVNDFQKGDIAEGYSVSREKKESFPLTVTSAQKNPTAFYLCASSIPIGRAGELFFGEGSRLTVL.

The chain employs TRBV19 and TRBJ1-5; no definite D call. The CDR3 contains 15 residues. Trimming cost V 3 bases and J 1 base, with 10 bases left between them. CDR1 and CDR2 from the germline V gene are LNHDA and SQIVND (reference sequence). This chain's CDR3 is CASSIQALSNQPQHF. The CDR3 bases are TGTGCCAGTAGTATCCAGGCGTTAAGCAATCAGCCCCAGCATTTT.

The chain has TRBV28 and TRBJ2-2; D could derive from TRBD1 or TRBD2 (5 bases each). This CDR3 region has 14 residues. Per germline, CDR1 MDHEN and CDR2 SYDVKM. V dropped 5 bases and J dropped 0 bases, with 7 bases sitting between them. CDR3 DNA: TGTGCCAGCAGTGGGGGTCCGAACACCGGGGAGCTGTTTTTT. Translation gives CASSGGPNTGELFF.

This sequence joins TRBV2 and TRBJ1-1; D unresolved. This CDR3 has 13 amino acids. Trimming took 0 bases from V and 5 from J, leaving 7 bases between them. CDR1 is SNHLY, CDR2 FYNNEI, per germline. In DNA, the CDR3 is TGTGCCAGCAGTGAAGCCCGCCTGACTGAAGCTTTCTTT. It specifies CASSEARLTEAFF.

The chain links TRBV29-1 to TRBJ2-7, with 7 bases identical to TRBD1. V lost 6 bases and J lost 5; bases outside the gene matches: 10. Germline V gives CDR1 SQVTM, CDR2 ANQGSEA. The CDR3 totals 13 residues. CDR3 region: CSVHLQGMDEQYF. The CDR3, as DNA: TGCAGCGTCCACTTACAGGGGATGGACGAGCAGTACTTC.

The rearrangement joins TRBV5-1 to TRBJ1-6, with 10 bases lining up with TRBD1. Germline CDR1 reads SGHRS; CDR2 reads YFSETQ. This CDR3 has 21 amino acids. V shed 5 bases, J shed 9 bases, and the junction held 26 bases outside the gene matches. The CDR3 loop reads CASRSRAIGQGGGRKGSPLHF. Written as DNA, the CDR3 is TGCGCCAGCAGGTCGCGGGCCATAGGACAGGGGGGAGGGCGAAAGGGTTCACCCCTCCACTTT.

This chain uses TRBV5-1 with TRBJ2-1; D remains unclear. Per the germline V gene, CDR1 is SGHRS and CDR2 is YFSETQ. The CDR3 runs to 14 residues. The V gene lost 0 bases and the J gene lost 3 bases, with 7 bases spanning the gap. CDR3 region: CASSLGTDYNEQFF. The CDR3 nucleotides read TGCGCCAGCAGCTTGGGGACGGACTACAATGAGCAGTTCTTC.

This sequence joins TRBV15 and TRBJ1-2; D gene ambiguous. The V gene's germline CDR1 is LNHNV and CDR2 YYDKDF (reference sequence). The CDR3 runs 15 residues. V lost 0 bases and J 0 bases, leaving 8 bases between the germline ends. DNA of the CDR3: TGTGCCACCAGCAGAGACATGAACCCTAACTATGGCTACACCTTC. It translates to CATSRDMNPNYGYTF.

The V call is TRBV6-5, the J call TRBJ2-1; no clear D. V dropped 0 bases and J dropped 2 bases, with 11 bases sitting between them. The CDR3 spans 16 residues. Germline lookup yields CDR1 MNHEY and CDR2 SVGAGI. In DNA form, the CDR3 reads TGTGCCAGCAGTTACTCGTTTCGCGTAACCTACAATGAGCAGTTCTTC. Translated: CASSYSFRVTYNEQFF.

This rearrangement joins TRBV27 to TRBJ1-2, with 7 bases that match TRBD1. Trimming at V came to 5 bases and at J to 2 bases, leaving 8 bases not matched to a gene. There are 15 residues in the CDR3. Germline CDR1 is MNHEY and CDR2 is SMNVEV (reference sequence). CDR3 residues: CASSVNRGFNYGYTF. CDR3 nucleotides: TGTGCCAGCAGTGTAAACAGGGGATTCAACTATGGCTACACCTTC.

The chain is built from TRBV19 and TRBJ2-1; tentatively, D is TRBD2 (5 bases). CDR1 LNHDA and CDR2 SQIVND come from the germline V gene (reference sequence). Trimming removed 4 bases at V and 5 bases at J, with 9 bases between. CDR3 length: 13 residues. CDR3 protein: CASSSRGDNEQFF. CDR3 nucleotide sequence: TGTGCCAGTAGTAGCCGGGGAGACAATGAGCAGTTCTTC.